Listed below are T cell receptor beta chains from one sample, sequenced in a study of siplizumab effects on memory and regulatory T cells. Assay: immunoSEQ multiplex PCR; the TCRdb copy retains only in-frame clones and omits some. The repertoire includes about 100,000 clones, roughly 94% of them detected once, and 0.55% to 0.65% sits in the top ten. Sequenced sample: Tregs sorted from blood. The receptors derive from a human donor in good health. CDR3s include the opening cysteine and the closing phenylalanine or tryptophan. The D gene is left open where the match is weak. Clone sizes are given selectively: once, few, many, or a class where the clone is expanded.

V,J,D,size,DNA,CDR3
TRBV7-9,TRBJ2-3,TRBD2,NA,TGTGCCAGCAGCTTAGGATTAGGCGGGAGGAACACAGATACGCAGTATTTT,CASSLGLGGRNTDTQYF
TRBV21-1,TRBJ1-4,NA,NA,TGTGCCAGCAGTACCGGGACAGGGGCGGAAAAACTGTTTTTT,CASSTGTGAEKLFF
TRBV11-1,TRBJ2-5,TRBD2,NA,TGTGCCAGCACCCCTCGAGAGTATGGGGGGGAAGAGACCCAGTACTTC,CASTPREYGGEETQYF
TRBV7-6,TRBJ2-6,NA,NA,TGTGCCAGCAGCTTAGGTCCGGGACCACTCTCTGGGGCCAACGTCCTGACTTTC,CASSLGPGPLSGANVLTF
TRBV7-6,TRBJ1-1,NA,few,TGTGCCAGCAGCTTAGGGCAATTGGACCATGAAGCTTTCTTT,CASSLGQLDHEAFF
TRBV27,TRBJ1-6,TRBD1,NA,TGTGCCAGCAGTTTATACTCAGGGACAGGCATGGGTTATAATTCACCCCTCCACTTT,CASSLYSGTGMGYNSPLHF
TRBV5-4,TRBJ2-5,TRBD1,NA,TGTGCCAGCAGCTCGGTTGGAGGGACAGGGGGGGCAGAGACCCAGTACTTC,CASSSVGGTGGAETQYF
TRBV5-1,TRBJ1-4,NA,NA,TGCGCCAGCAGCTTGGCCTCGGGCAGGGCCCTAGCCGAAAAACTGTTTTTT,CASSLASGRALAEKLFF
TRBV18,TRBJ2-7,TRBD1,NA,TGTGCCAGCTCCACCGGGACAGGCTTGTACGAGCAGTACTTC,CASSTGTGLYEQYF
TRBV7-8,TRBJ2-1,NA,NA,TGTGCCAGCAGCTTAGGTTCAAGCTCCTACAATGAGCAGTTCTTC,CASSLGSSSYNEQFF
TRBV10-2,TRBJ2-1,TRBD2,NA,TGCGCCAGCAAATCTAGCGGGAGGGCTATGTATGGTGAGCAGTTCTTC,CASKSSGRAMYGEQFF
TRBV7-8,TRBJ2-7,NA,NA,TGTGCCAGCAGACCGGAGGGGCTAGTTTACGAGCAGTACTTC,CASRPEGLVYEQYF
TRBV19,TRBJ1-4,NA,NA,TGTGCCAGTAGTCAGGGGACTAGGGGTGAAAAACTGTTTTTT,CASSQGTRGEKLFF
TRBV5-4,TRBJ1-2,TRBD1,NA,TGTGCCAGCAGACAAGACAGGGGAGGGGGCTACACCTTC,CASRQDRGGGYTF
TRBV7-8,TRBJ2-1,TRBD1,NA,TGTGCCAGCAGCTTAAGGGACAGTAGCTCCTACAATGAGCAGTTCTTC,CASSLRDSSSYNEQFF
TRBV4-1,TRBJ2-3,NA,NA,TGCGCCAGCAGCCAAACTACCCCGGGACTCCGCACAGATACGCAGTATTTT,CASSQTTPGLRTDTQYF
TRBV20-1,TRBJ2-5,NA,NA,TGCAGTGGGATACTAGAGACCCAGTACTTC,CSGILETQYF
TRBV7-9,TRBJ1-1,TRBD1,NA,TGTGCCAGCAGCCCCAGACTTACAGGGGGCTCGAACACTGAAGCTTTCTTT,CASSPRLTGGSNTEAFF